The text below deals with one TCR beta chain. The entry originates in a study of blood T cell repertoires in COVID-19. Overall study: COVID-19 samples, acute and convalescent, were from the United States, Italy and Spain. From T cells, B-cell-depleted T cells, or PBMCs came the material, which was cDNA or gDNA.

Authors' processing steps: Reference gene primer amplification gave estimated nucleated cell counts. Repertoires were generated with immunoSEQ multiplex PCR, while TCRdb's copy carries only in-frame clones and drops some. V and J calls plus clone size are reproduced from that table; the DNA served to infer D and trimming. The sample has around 99,000 clones; about 89% are singletons. Germline trimming cut 2 bases from V and 3 bases from J; bases unmatched to any gene: 4. In germline, CDR1 is MNHEY, CDR2 SMNVEV (reference sequence). The CDR3 length is 14 residues. The material sequenced was peripheral blood. The origin of this receptor is a middle-aged man with active or convalescent COVID-19. The chain employs TRBV27 and TRBJ2-7; 7 bases line up with TRBD1. As DNA, the CDR3 is TGTGCCAGCAGTTTACGAGGGGACAGCTACGAGCAGTACTTC. This gives the protein CASSLRGDSYEQYF.